This T cell receptor (beta chain) was profiled in a study of post-analysis software for immune sequencing data. Study information: Clinical courses comprised relapsing-remitting, secondary progressive and progressive-relapsing multiple sclerosis.

Notes on this clonotype: Its target is unknown.

The study's findings and limits: Relative to controls, patients had about 5 TRBV segments at higher frequency, with TRBV5-6, TRBV5-1 and TRBV20-1 among these.

Germline loops: CDR1 MNHNS, CDR2 SASEGT. This CDR3 is built from 17 residues. V gave up 1 base and J gave up 7 bases; unmatched junction bases: 14. Built from TCR beta cDNA, the libraries had unique molecular identifiers in them. TCRdb fed the PCR reads into MiXCR, producing one record per CDR3 protein. The sample has hundreds of thousands of distinct CDR3 sequences, 30% seen once. This receptor was obtained from a girl aged 5-17 years with multiple sclerosis. Sequencing was performed on blood. The chain combines TRBV6-1 with TRBJ2-7, with 9 positions matching TRBD2. This chain's CDR3 is CASSEGIAGGAPWEQYF. The CDR3 DNA sequence: TGTGCCAGCAGTGAAGGGATTGCGGGAGGGGCCCCTTGGGAGCAGTACTTC.